Listed below are T cell receptor beta chains from one sample, sequenced in a study of shared clonotypes between healthy human individuals. Assay: immunoSEQ multiplex PCR; the TCRdb copy retains only in-frame clones and omits some. The sample has 2 million to 2.5 million clones; about 93% are singletons. Sequenced sample: naive CD8+ T cells from PBMCs. The receptor set was obtained from a man younger than 35 in good health. Some clones in this sample may be carry-over from other donors' samples. The CDR3 runs from the conserved cysteine through the conserved F or W. The D gene is left open where the match is weak. Clone size is given for some rows only: seen once, a few or many times, or a class if the clone is expanded.

size,J,V,D,CDR3,DNA
-,TRBJ2-5,TRBV5-1,TRBD2,CASSPWTSGDMFPQYF,TGCGCCAGCAGCCCCTGGACTAGCGGGGACATGTTTCCCCAGTACTTC
few,TRBJ1-2,TRBV5-1,-,CASSVSGGYTF,TGCGCCAGCAGCGTATCGGGCGGCTACACCTTC
once,TRBJ2-2,TRBV5-8,-,CASTRYGLSTGELFF,TGTGCCAGCACACGTTATGGCCTATCCACCGGGGAGCTGTTTTTT
-,TRBJ2-7,TRBV7-2,TRBD2,CASSPPRTSGYEQYF,TGTGCCAGCAGCCCGCCCCGGACTAGCGGGTACGAGCAGTACTTC
-,TRBJ2-3,TRBV5-1,-,CASSLAPGASTDTQYF,TGCGCCAGCAGCTTGGCTCCGGGAGCTAGCACAGATACGCAGTATTTT
-,TRBJ2-1,TRBV6-6,TRBD2,CASALGGRPNEQFF,TGTGCCAGCGCCCTCGGCGGGAGACCCAATGAGCAGTTCTTC
-,TRBJ2-7,TRBV5-1,TRBD2,CASSLDLAGLYEQYF,TGCGCCAGCAGCTTGGATCTAGCGGGACTGTACGAGCAGTACTTC
-,TRBJ2-1,TRBV6-1,-,CASSEDASSYNEQFF,TGTGCCAGCAGTGAAGATGCTAGCTCCTACAATGAGCAGTTCTTC
-,TRBJ2-7,TRBV6-5,-,CASYPGAGPSYEQYF,TGTGCCAGCTACCCCGGGGCAGGGCCCTCCTACGAGCAGTACTTC
-,TRBJ2-1,TRBV9,-,CASSLGDGSEQFF,TGTGCCAGCAGCCTGGGGGACGGAAGTGAGCAGTTCTTC
once,TRBJ2-3,TRBV11-3,TRBD2,CASSSRTSGASTDTQYF,TGTGCCAGCAGCTCAAGGACTAGCGGGGCTAGCACAGATACGCAGTATTTT
-,TRBJ1-5,TRBV19,-,CASSIHRDNQPQHF,TGTGCCAGTAGTATTCACAGGGACAATCAGCCCCAGCATTTT
-,TRBJ2-7,TRBV19,-,CASSTDGYRRAYEQYF,TGTGCCAGTAGTACGGACGGTTACAGGCGGGCCTACGAGCAGTACTTC
-,TRBJ2-1,TRBV9,TRBD1,CASSPDGTGLSYNEQFF,TGTGCCAGCAGCCCCGATGGGACAGGACTCTCCTACAATGAGCAGTTCTTC
-,TRBJ1-2,TRBV11-2,TRBD1,CASSPRDRGLDYGYTF,TGTGCCAGCAGCCCGAGGGACAGGGGGCTGGACTATGGCTACACCTTC
-,TRBJ1-5,TRBV27,TRBD1,CASSLYRGLNQPQHF,TGTGCCAGCAGTTTATACAGGGGATTAAATCAGCCCCAGCATTTT
-,TRBJ1-1,TRBV29-1,-,CSVEARPLNTEAFF,TGCAGCGTTGAAGCCCGCCCCTTGAACACTGAAGCTTTCTTT
-,TRBJ2-7,TRBV11-2,TRBD1,CASSPPGTGVHEQYF,TGTGCCAGCAGCCCGCCCGGGACAGGGGTCCACGAGCAGTACTTC
-,TRBJ1-1,TRBV5-1,-,CASSAWEQGNTEAFF,TGCGCCAGCAGCGCCTGGGAACAGGGGAACACTGAAGCTTTCTTT
-,TRBJ2-7,TRBV28,TRBD2,CASSRTTQVYGTSGTHDSYEQYF,TGTGCCAGCAGTCGCACGACACAGGTATACGGGACTAGCGGGACTCACGATTCCTACGAGCAGTACTTC
-,TRBJ1-3,TRBV4-3,-,CASSQERRDPSTIYF,TGCGCCAGCAGCCAAGAACGACGGGACCCTAGCACCATATATTTT
-,TRBJ2-7,TRBV4-1,-,CASSPSLLTYEQYF,TGCGCCAGCAGCCCGTCGCTCCTGACCTACGAGCAGTACTTC
-,TRBJ2-2,TRBV7-8,TRBD2,CASSFSAGETGELFF,TGTGCCAGCAGCTTTTCGGCGGGAGAGACCGGGGAGCTGTTTTTT
once,TRBJ2-7,TRBV11-2,-,CASSLAGLSEQYF,TGTGCCAGCAGCTTAGCTGGTCTCTCCGAGCAGTACTTC
-,TRBJ2-3,TRBV7-3,-,CASSLTGGFVDTQYF,TGTGCCAGCAGCTTAACCGGGGGCTTTGTAGATACGCAGTATTTT
-,TRBJ2-5,TRBV5-1,-,CASSTDYLQETQYF,TGCGCCAGCAGCACGGACTACCTACAAGAGACCCAGTACTTC
-,TRBJ1-2,TRBV7-9,-,CASSLAPGVRVYGYTF,TGTGCCAGCAGCTTAGCGCCGGGGGTTAGGGTCTATGGCTACACCTTC
once,TRBJ2-3,TRBV14,-,CASSQVAAGDTQYF,TGTGCCAGCAGCCAAGTGGCAGCGGGAGATACGCAGTATTTT
-,TRBJ2-1,TRBV15,-,CATSRSRILRSYNEQFF,TGTGCCACCAGCCGGTCTCGTATACTACGATCCTACAATGAGCAGTTCTTC
-,TRBJ2-7,TRBV11-2,-,CASSSRGGQGREQYF,TGTGCCAGCAGCTCCCGCGGGGGCCAGGGCCGCGAGCAGTACTTC